Shown below are 18 T cell receptor beta chains from a single sample sequenced in a study of PD-1 blockade in classical Hodgkin lymphoma. Libraries were prepared by immunoSEQ multiplex PCR; TCRdb keeps only in-frame clonotypes and omits some of them. Among some 5,000 clones listed, roughly 65% were seen once. Time point specified: cycle 4 day 1 (C4D1), after 6 weeks of nivolumab. All patients relapsed after autologous stem cell transplantation, and brentuximab vedotin exposure varied. Magnetic depletion of non-target cells from thawed PBMCs yielded purified CD8+ T cells. The sequencing here drew on CD8+ T cells from blood, taken before the fourth cycle of nivolumab. Receptors originate from a human donor with classical Hodgkin lymphoma.

The chain recombines TRBV19 with TRBJ2-7; D unresolved. In germline, CDR1 is LNHDA, CDR2 SQIVND (reference sequence). CDR3 length: 15 amino acids. V lost 5 bases, J lost 5 bases, and 19 bases lay in between. CDR3 in DNA: TGTGCCAGTAGTTCGTCGGCAGCCGGGTGGAACGAGCAGTACTTC. This gives the protein CASSSSAAGWNEQYF. The variable domain in full, completed from reference TRBV19 and TRBJ2-7, reads DGGITQSPKYLFRKEGQNVTLSCEQNLNHDAMYWYRQDPGQGLRLIYYSQIVNDFQKGDIAEGYSVSREKKESFPLTVTSAQKNPTAFYLCASSSSAAGWNEQYFGPGTRLTVT.

This clone is judged medium-sized (0.01 to 0.1%). The rearrangement links TRBV2 to TRBJ1-1; no reliable D call. V lost 8 bases, J lost 2 bases, and 9 bases lay in between. Germline CDR1 reads SNHLY; CDR2 reads FYNNEI. The CDR3 length is 12 residues. The CDR3, as DNA: TGTGCCAGCCAGAGGACCAACACTGAAGCTTTCTTT. Translated, it gives CASQRTNTEAFF. Looking up the rest from reference TRBV2 and TRBJ1-1 gives the full variable domain: EPEVTQTPSHQVTQMGQEVILRCVPISNHLYFYWYRQILGQKVEFLVSFYNNEISEKSEIFDDQFSVERPDGSNFTLKIRSTKLEDSAMYFCASQRTNTEAFFGQGTRLTVV.

This chain connects TRBV15 to TRBJ2-5; D is tentatively TRBD1 or TRBD2 (5 bases each). The CDR3 covers 14 residues. CDR1 is LNHNV and CDR2 is YYDKDF in the germline V gene (reference sequence). The germline V and J ends were trimmed by 5 bases and 0 bases, with 10 bases remaining between them. The CDR3 coding sequence is TGTGCCACCAGCCGGGACGGGTACCAAGAGACCCAGTACTTC. It encodes CATSRDGYQETQYF.

This sequence joins TRBV29-1 and TRBJ2-2, with 7 bases aligning to TRBD2. Germline V CDR1 and CDR2: SQVTM, ANQGSEA. The CDR3 spans 15 residues. V shed 0 bases, J shed 4 bases, and the junction held 5 bases outside the gene matches. The CDR3 DNA sequence: TGCAGCGTTGAAGAGGGCGGGAGATCCACCGGGGAGCTGTTTTTT. Protein product: CSVEEGGRSTGELFF.

The J gene is TRBJ2-7, the V gene TRBV13; D gene ambiguous. CDR1 and CDR2 (germline): PRHDT, FYEKMQ (reference sequence). Trimming cost V 4 bases and J 0 bases, with 7 bases left between them. This CDR3 has 13 amino acids. DNA of the CDR3: TGTGCCAGCAGCTCTCGGCTCTCCTACGAGCAGTACTTC. It codes for CASSSRLSYEQYF.

The V call is TRBV27, the J call TRBJ2-5, with 7 bases identical to TRBD1. The CDR3 contains 13 residues. Germline lookup yields CDR1 MNHEY and CDR2 SMNVEV (reference sequence). V shed 6 bases and J 3 bases; nucleotides not matched to a gene: 4. The CDR3 region has the DNA TGTGCCAGCAGCGGACAGGATAAAGAGACCCAGTACTTC. Its protein is CASSGQDKETQYF.

The chain recombines TRBV5-6 with TRBJ2-4; D possibly uses TRBD1 or TRBD2 (5 bases each). Trimming took 2 bases from V and 4 from J, leaving 13 bases between them. CDR1 SGHDT and CDR2 YYEEEE come from the germline V gene. The CDR3 has 15 amino acids. For the CDR3, the DNA is TGTGCCAGCAGCTTATTGGGACCCCAAAAAAACATTCAGTACTTC. The encoded protein is CASSLLGPQKNIQYF.

In its sample, this clone is medium-sized. The genes are TRBV4-1 and TRBJ1-1; D not certain. V lost 1 base to trimming and J lost 8 bases, with 14 bases between them. The CDR3 runs to 14 residues. Germline V lookup: CDR1 MGHRA, CDR2 YSYEKL. CDR3 nucleotide sequence: TGCGCCAGCAGCCAAGGGGGTGGACCGACAGAAGCTTTCTTT. Amino acids: CASSQGGGPTEAFF.

The V gene is TRBV27, the J gene TRBJ1-1, with D possibly TRBD1 on 5 matching bases. The CDR3 sequence is 14 residues long. Germline CDR1 reads MNHEY; CDR2 reads SMNVEV (reference sequence). Trimming left V 6 bases short and J 1 base short, with 12 bases between. CDR3 sequence reads: CASSTGTENTEAFF. CDR3 DNA: TGTGCCAGCAGCACCGGGACGGAGAACACTGAAGCTTTCTTT.

The V and J genes are TRBV2 and TRBJ2-7; 11 bases line up with TRBD2. The CDR3 has 15 residues. J gave up 0 bases and V 6 bases, and 4 bases lay outside the gene matches. Germline CDR1 and CDR2: SNHLY and FYNNEI. The CDR3 protein is CASREGLAASYEQYF. CDR3 bases: TGTGCCAGCAGAGAGGGACTAGCGGCCTCCTACGAGCAGTACTTC. The complete variable domain, with remaining parts taken from reference TRBV2 and TRBJ2-7, reads EPEVTQTPSHQVTQMGQEVILRCVPISNHLYFYWYRQILGQKVEFLVSFYNNEISEKSEIFDDQFSVERPDGSNFTLKIRSTKLEDSAMYFCASREGLAASYEQYFGPGTRLTVT.

The chain carries TRBV2 and TRBJ2-7; 7 bases agree with TRBD1. The V and J ends lost 9 bases and 10 bases, in that order; junction bases with no gene match: 12. This CDR3 region has 12 residues. CDR1 SNHLY and CDR2 FYNNEI come from the germline V gene. In nucleotides, the CDR3 is TGTGCCAGTGCCCCGCTCCGGGACAGCCAGTACTTC. Its protein product is CASAPLRDSQYF. Variable domain in full (rest from reference TRBV2 and TRBJ2-7): EPEVTQTPSHQVTQMGQEVILRCVPISNHLYFYWYRQILGQKVEFLVSFYNNEISEKSEIFDDQFSVERPDGSNFTLKIRSTKLEDSAMYFCASAPLRDSQYFGPGTRLTVT.

This clone has only a few counts. The chain links TRBV14 to TRBJ2-5, with D possibly matching TRBD2 (5 bases). The CDR3 is 13 amino acids. Per the germline V gene, CDR1 is SGHDN and CDR2 is FVKESK. Trimming removed 2 bases at V and 3 bases at J, with 7 bases between. The CDR3 bases are TGTGCCAGCAGCCAACTGGAGGAAGAGACCCAGTACTTC. Its protein is CASSQLEEETQYF.

The chain uses TRBV29-1 and TRBJ2-7; D is ambiguous. Per the germline V gene, CDR1 is SQVTM and CDR2 is ANQGSEA. This CDR3 contains 14 residues. Trimming removed 7 bases from V and 4 bases from J, with 20 bases in between. The CDR3 loop is CSAGTGPLGYEQYF. Written as DNA, the CDR3 is TGCAGCGCTGGAACCGGACCGTTGGGGTACGAGCAGTACTTC.

The rearrangement joins TRBV27 to TRBJ2-1, with D tentatively TRBD2 (5 bases). CDR1 MNHEY and CDR2 SMNVEV come from the germline V gene (reference sequence). The CDR3 contains 15 residues. Trimming pared 7 bases from V and 2 bases from J, leaving 15 bases between. In DNA form, the CDR3 reads TGTGCCAGCAACGATCGAAGCGGAACCTACAATGAGCAGTTCTTC. It yields the protein CASNDRSGTYNEQFF.

The chain is built from TRBV7-9 and TRBJ2-2; D remains unclear. The CDR3 contains 13 residues. The V gene lost 6 bases and the J gene lost 6 bases, with 11 bases spanning the gap. CDR1 is SEHNR, CDR2 FQNEAQ, per germline (reference sequence). CDR3 sequence reads: CASSPLWAGELFF. The DNA of the CDR3 is TGTGCCAGCAGTCCCTTATGGGCCGGGGAGCTGTTTTTT.

Details on this clone: The same CDR3 also results from other DNA sequences found in this sample. The chain is built from TRBV11-2 and TRBJ2-1, with TRBD2 as a possible D gene (5 bases). Trimming pared 5 bases from V and 0 bases from J, leaving 8 bases between. The CDR3 totals 14 residues. In germline, CDR1 is SGHAT, CDR2 FQNNGV. The CDR3 region has the DNA TGTGCCAGCAGCCCCAGCGGCTCCTACAATGAGCAGTTCTTC. Its translation is CASSPSGSYNEQFF.

This clone showed up just a few times. The chain joins TRBV4-1 to TRBJ1-5; TRBD1 agrees at 8 bases. Germline CDR1 MGHRA, CDR2 YSYEKL. The CDR3 contains 14 residues. With V trimmed by 3 bases and J by 4 bases, 2 bases remained unmatched. Written as DNA, the CDR3 is TGCGCCAGCAGCCATGGACAGGGAAATCAGCCCCAGCATTTT. Encoded protein: CASSHGQGNQPQHF.

In its sample, this clone was seen a few times. The V call is TRBV19, the J call TRBJ2-2; 8 bases are a match to TRBD1. The V gene's germline CDR1 is LNHDA and CDR2 SQIVND (reference sequence). Trimming took 2 bases from V and 6 from J; bases not matched to a gene: 5. This CDR3 region has 15 residues. The CDR3 protein is CASSIMQGASGELFF. Written as DNA, the CDR3 is TGTGCCAGTAGTATAATGCAGGGGGCGTCCGGGGAGCTGTTTTTT.